Listed below are T cell receptor beta chains from one sample, sequenced in a study of response to subunit inactivated influenza vaccine. Each CDR3 protein is one row after TCRdb ran MiXCR on the RT-PCR reads. The repertoire holds some 600,000 distinct CDR3 sequences, with less than 15% as singletons. The starting material was PBMCs from blood, obtained around 14 days before vaccination. The receptors derive from a man aged 50-60 years who received an inactivated influenza vaccine. Each CDR3 is given with its conserved first and last residue. Each record gives: J gene, D gene, V gene, clone size, CDR3 protein, CDR3 DNA. A D gene is named only where the DNA matches it firmly. Some rows have no size entry. The others give once, few or many, or a class for an expanded clone.

>TRBJ1-1|-|TRBV3-1|few
CASTQSMNTEAFF
TGTGCCAGCACCCAGAGTATGAACACTGAAGCTTTCTTT
>TRBJ2-7|-|TRBV12-3/TRBV12-4|few
CASSPGDKQYF
TGTGCCAGCAGCCCGGGGGACAAGCAGTACTTC
>TRBJ2-5|TRBD1|TRBV5-1|many
CASSLRQGETQYF
TGCGCCAGCAGCCTAAGACAGGGGGAGACCCAGTACTTC
>TRBJ2-5|-|TRBV12-3/TRBV12-4|few
CASIAGEPVQETQYF
TGTGCCAGCATCGCAGGGGAACCGGTCCAAGAGACCCAGTACTTC
>TRBJ1-1|-|TRBV15|few
CATSIGPLAFF
TGTGCCACCAGCATAGGACCGCTTGCTTTCTTT
>TRBJ2-2|TRBD1|TRBV7-2|once
CASSLGPGQGAGELFF
TGTGCCAGCAGCTTAGGTCCGGGACAGGGGGCCGGGGAGCTGTTTTTT
>TRBJ2-2|TRBD2|TRBV20-1|-
CSFYSGGVPGELFF
TGCAGCTTTTATAGCGGGGGGGTTCCCGGGGAGCTGTTTTTT
>TRBJ2-3|-|TRBV5-1|-
CASSLVLRGGDTQYF
TGCGCCAGCAGCTTAGTACTACGAGGGGGAGATACGCAGTATTTT
>TRBJ2-1|TRBD2|TRBV3-1|-
CASSHGLANEQFF
TGTGCCAGCAGCCACGGACTAGCGAATGAGCAGTTCTTC
>TRBJ1-1|-|TRBV7-2|-
CASSLAPGGWEAFF
TGTGCCAGCAGCTTAGCGCCTGGGGGATGGGAAGCTTTCTTT
>TRBJ1-6|TRBD1|TRBV3-1|-
CASSQPGQDSPLHF
TGTGCCAGCAGCCAACCGGGACAGGATTCACCCCTCCACTTT
>TRBJ1-2|TRBD1|TRBV20-1|few
CSATTGDGGYTF
TGCAGTGCAACTACAGGGGACGGAGGCTACACCTTC
>TRBJ2-1|TRBD2|TRBV20-1|-
CSAGRLAGGPSEQFF
TGCAGTGCTGGACGACTAGCGGGAGGGCCTAGTGAGCAGTTCTTC
>TRBJ1-5|-|TRBV12-3/TRBV12-4|-
CASGVTQPQHF
TGTGCCAGCGGGGTTACCCAGCCCCAGCATTTT
>TRBJ2-1|-|TRBV10-3|few
CAISDRAPHNEQFF
TGTGCCATCAGTGACCGGGCCCCACACAATGAGCAGTTCTTC
>TRBJ2-2|-|TRBV4-3|few
CASSQVYRDTGELFF
TGCGCCAGCAGCCAAGTTTATAGGGACACCGGGGAGCTGTTTTTT
>TRBJ1-1|-|TRBV28|few
CASNPGLTMNTEAFF
TGTGCCAGCAACCCGGGACTCACGATGAACACTGAAGCTTTCTTT
>TRBJ1-3|-|TRBV19|few
CASSMENRGNTIYF
TGTGCCAGTAGTATGGAGAATCGTGGAAACACCATATATTTT
>TRBJ1-6|-|TRBV5-1|few
CASSLRGMDSPLHF
TGCGCCAGCAGCTTGAGAGGGATGGATTCACCCCTCCACTTT
>TRBJ2-1|TRBD2|TRBV20-1|few
CSATGTSGRAQKLQFF
TGCAGTGCTACTGGGACTAGCGGGAGGGCACAGAAGTTACAGTTCTTC
>TRBJ2-5|-|TRBV5-5|-
CASSLFPGNSEETQYF
TGTGCCAGCAGCTTGTTCCCTGGAAACAGCGAAGAGACCCAGTACTTC
>TRBJ2-1|TRBD2|TRBV6-2/TRBV6-3|-
CASSDRLAGGQYNEQFF
TGTGCCAGCAGTGATAGACTAGCGGGAGGGCAGTACAATGAGCAGTTCTTC
>TRBJ2-1|TRBD2|TRBV5-1|many
CASSRRGAENEQFF
TGCGCCAGCAGCCGGCGGGGGGCAGAGAATGAGCAGTTCTTC
>TRBJ2-1|TRBD2|TRBV9|-
CASSPIAGGSNEQFF
TGTGCCAGCAGCCCTATAGCGGGAGGGTCAAATGAGCAGTTCTTC
>TRBJ2-7|-|TRBV29-1|few
CSVESQGLYEQYF
TGCAGCGTTGAATCCCAGGGGCTCTACGAGCAGTACTTC
>TRBJ2-7|TRBD1|TRBV7-9|-
CASSPGQGFEEQYF
TGTGCCAGCAGCCCGGGACAGGGATTCGAGGAGCAGTACTTC
>TRBJ1-4|TRBD1|TRBV27|few
CASSPGQGLSGTNEKLFF
TGTGCCAGCAGTCCAGGACAGGGGTTATCTGGGACTAATGAAAAACTGTTTTTT
>TRBJ2-3|-|TRBV3-1|few
CASSRGLPTDTQYF
TGTGCCAGCAGCCGGGGACTGCCCACAGATACGCAGTATTTT
>TRBJ2-3|-|TRBV20-1|many
CSVEVAATDTQYF
TGCAGTGTGGAGGTAGCGGCGACAGATACGCAGTATTTT
>TRBJ2-1|-|TRBV7-2|few
CASSPVGRTNEQFF
TGTGCCAGCAGCCCTGTGGGTAGGACCAATGAGCAGTTCTTC
>TRBJ2-7|TRBD1|TRBV6-1|-
CASSDLGDRSPGEQYF
TGTGCCAGCAGTGATTTGGGGGACAGGTCCCCGGGGGAGCAGTACTTC
>TRBJ1-5|-|TRBV28|once
CASRTPGNQPQHF
TGTGCCAGCAGGACACCAGGGAATCAGCCCCAGCATTTT
>TRBJ2-3|-|TRBV11-1|-
CASFNGAPDTQYF
TGTGCCAGCTTTAACGGGGCCCCAGATACGCAGTATTTT
>TRBJ2-1|TRBD2|TRBV20-1|many
CSASRDYPKVSSYNEQFF
TGCAGTGCTAGCCGGGACTACCCAAAAGTGAGCTCCTACAATGAGCAGTTCTTC
>TRBJ2-1|-|TRBV6-5|few
CASSYSSSYNEQFF
TGTGCCAGCAGTTACTCGAGCTCCTACAATGAGCAGTTCTTC
>TRBJ2-2|-|TRBV5-1|few
CASSLYPGATGELFF
TGCGCCAGCAGCTTGTATCCAGGGGCCACCGGGGAGCTGTTTTTT
>TRBJ1-4|-|TRBV20-1|few
CSAQGTKASTNEKLFF
TGCAGTGCCCAGGGGACAAAAGCCTCAACTAATGAAAAACTGTTTTTT
>TRBJ2-5|TRBD2|TRBV6-2/TRBV6-3|many
CASSSGLAGQETQYF
TGTGCCAGCAGCTCGGGACTAGCGGGACAAGAGACCCAGTACTTC
>TRBJ2-3|-|TRBV7-2|few
CASSLVVGSQDTQYF
TGTGCCAGCAGCTTAGTCGTCGGCAGCCAAGATACGCAGTATTTT
>TRBJ1-2|-|TRBV19|few
CASGLRFAPNYGYTF
TGTGCCAGCGGGTTGAGGTTTGCGCCCAACTATGGCTACACCTTC
>TRBJ2-2|TRBD1|TRBV4-2|many
CASQRHRGANTGELFF
TGTGCCTCACAGCGGCACAGGGGGGCGAACACCGGGGAGCTGTTTTTT
>TRBJ1-3|-|TRBV11-2|-
CASSPGRGKLSGNTIYF
TGTGCCAGCAGCCCCGGGAGAGGAAAGCTCTCTGGAAACACCATATATTTT
>TRBJ2-5|-|TRBV7-9|-
CASSQNLGGGETQYF
TGTGCCAGCAGCCAAAACCTCGGGGGTGGCGAGACCCAGTACTTC
>TRBJ2-7|TRBD1|TRBV9|-
CASSAGPGTGDEQYF
TGTGCCAGCAGCGCAGGGCCCGGGACAGGGGACGAGCAGTACTTC
>TRBJ2-2|TRBD2|TRBV7-9|many
CASSKAGKRQNTGELFF
TGTGCCAGCAGTAAAGCGGGAAAGCGGCAGAACACCGGGGAGCTGTTTTTT
>TRBJ2-2|-|TRBV7-9|few
CASSLTGPDGELFF
TGTGCCAGCAGCTTAACAGGGCCGGACGGGGAGCTGTTTTTT
>TRBJ2-2|TRBD1|TRBV27|-
CASSYDRGPGELFF
TGTGCCAGCAGCTATGACAGGGGGCCCGGGGAGCTGTTTTTT
>TRBJ2-3|-|TRBV20-1|few
CSARAGGPWGTDTQYF
TGCAGTGCTAGAGCCGGAGGGCCTTGGGGCACAGATACGCAGTATTTT
>TRBJ2-1|TRBD1|TRBV5-1|many
CASSFEMTGDLAGEPVDEQFF
TGCGCCAGCAGCTTTGAAATGACAGGGGATTTAGCTGGTGAACCGGTCGATGAGCAGTTCTTC
>TRBJ1-5|-|TRBV20-1|-
CSASDGDQPQHF
TGCAGTGCTAGCGACGGAGATCAGCCCCAGCATTTT
>TRBJ2-3|-|TRBV29-1|many
CSVRGTDTQYF
TGCAGCGTCCGGGGGACAGATACGCAGTATTTT
>TRBJ2-3|TRBD2|TRBV7-8|-
CASRSTTSGEGDTQYF
TGTGCCAGCAGATCTACCACTAGCGGGGAAGGAGATACGCAGTATTTT
>TRBJ2-2|TRBD2|TRBV9|-
CASSVNLRETGELFF
TGTGCCAGCAGCGTAAATTTGCGGGAGACCGGGGAGCTGTTTTTT
>TRBJ1-1|TRBD1|TRBV12-3/TRBV12-4|many
CASSWTGANTEAFF
TGTGCCAGCAGTTGGACAGGAGCGAACACTGAAGCTTTCTTT
>TRBJ2-7|-|TRBV7-2|-
CASSIQGPSYEQYF
TGTGCCAGCAGCATACAGGGCCCCAGCTACGAGCAGTACTTC
>TRBJ2-2|TRBD2|TRBV4-1|many
CASSQGPGGRHTGELFF
TGCGCCAGCAGCCAAGGTCCGGGGGGGCGGCACACCGGGGAGCTGTTTTTT
>TRBJ2-3|-|TRBV29-1|many
CSANTDTQYF
TGCAGCGCCAACACAGATACGCAGTATTTT